Listed below are T cell receptor beta chains from one sample, sequenced in a study of cytomegalovirus exposure and HLA in healthy donors. Some clones are missing from TCRdb's copy, which holds only in-frame ones; the method was immunoSEQ multiplex PCR. Of 110,000 to 150,000 clones detected, 84% appear once; the ten largest clones hold roughly 2.7%. Sequenced input: PBMCs. The receptors stem from a boy aged 2 to 10 in good health and CMV-seronegative. Both conserved end residues are part of each CDR3.

TRBV13	CASSYQSDRGTDTQYF
TRBV18	CASSPRSVHEQYF
TRBV5-4	CASTPGGPNQETQYF
TRBV6-6	CASSYSYRGGKDTQYF
TRBV7-9	CASSLMTGHSGNTIYF
TRBV5-4	CASSLRLKQGSRGFSYEQYF
TRBV5-4	CASSPSILETQYF
TRBV7-8	CASSFGQLITGELFF
TRBV2	CASIGQGNEQFF
TRBV5-1	CASSLETGLQETQYF
TRBV7-2	CASSLERQTGELFF
TRBV19	CASSKTEIGNTIYF
TRBV25-1	CASRDSTNYGYTF
TRBV5-1	CASRVSQGNVYSYEQYF
TRBV6-6	CASGSSGVNEQFF